This is a list of T cell receptor beta chains from one sample in a study of identical twins. TCRdb reanalysed the 5' RACE reads using MiXCR and keeps one entry per CDR3 protein. This table has approximately 410,000 distinct CDR3 sequences, approximately 17% appearing once. Sequences were obtained from naive T cells sorted from blood. All receptors come from a man aged 50 to 59 in good health. Each CDR3 is given with its conserved first and last residue. A D gene is named only where the DNA matches it firmly. Some rows mark clone size as missing; the rest say once, few, many or name a class of expanded clone.

D	V	J	size	DNA	CDR3
TRBD1	TRBV9	TRBJ2-7	few	TGTGCCAGCAGCGTGGGTTCCGGGACAGGGAATGAGCAGTACTTC	CASSVGSGTGNEQYF
TRBD1	TRBV6-1	TRBJ2-2	-	TGTGCCAGCAGCATACAGGGGGCGGGGTACACCGGGGAGCTGTTTTTT	CASSIQGAGYTGELFF
-	TRBV5-5	TRBJ2-4	-	TGTGCCAGCAGCTTAACCGGCCTCTTGGGGAACATTCAGTACTTC	CASSLTGLLGNIQYF
-	TRBV5-1	TRBJ1-1	many	TGCGCCAGCAGCTTGGGCGGGAACCAAGGGAGTACTGAAGCTTTCTTT	CASSLGGNQGSTEAFF
-	TRBV19	TRBJ2-7	-	TGTGCCAGTAGTTCCTGGGACCAGTCCTACGAGCAGTACTTC	CASSSWDQSYEQYF
-	TRBV19	TRBJ2-7	few	TGTGCCAGTAGTATTTCTTACCCTTACGAGCAGTACTTC	CASSISYPYEQYF
-	TRBV7-6	TRBJ2-5	-	TGTGCCAGCAGCTTAAACATAGTCGGGGAGACCCAGTACTTC	CASSLNIVGETQYF
TRBD2	TRBV2	TRBJ2-3	-	TGTGCCAGCAGTGGTAGGACTAGCGGGAGTGATACGCAGTATTTT	CASSGRTSGSDTQYF
-	TRBV5-1	TRBJ2-7	few	TGCGCCAGCAGCTTGCTAGGGGACTACGAGCAGTACTTC	CASSLLGDYEQYF
-	TRBV27	TRBJ1-2	-	TGTGCCAGCAGCCCTGTAGGGGGGGCCTTTGGCGGCTACACCTTC	CASSPVGGAFGGYTF
-	TRBV5-1	TRBJ2-3	few	TGCGCCAGCAGCTTCCGGGAGCTTCCAGATACGCAGTATTTT	CASSFRELPDTQYF
-	TRBV12-1	TRBJ2-2	few	TGTGCCAGCAGCTTTGCCCTAGCGGTCACCGGGGAGCTGTTTTTT	CASSFALAVTGELFF
TRBD2	TRBV15	TRBJ2-5	-	TGTGCCACCAGCAGATGGGGGGGGACTCAAGAGACCCAGTACTTC	CATSRWGGTQETQYF
-	TRBV7-7	TRBJ2-5	-	TGTGCCAGCAGCGCAAACAGGGCGCGCGAGACCCAGTACTTC	CASSANRARETQYF
-	TRBV20-1	TRBJ2-3	-	TGCAGTGCCGACGGACTGCCTAGCACAGATACGCAGTATTTT	CSADGLPSTDTQYF
TRBD1	TRBV27	TRBJ2-2	-	TGTGCCAGCAAACCGGGACAGGGGACCCAGGGGCTGTTTTTT	CASKPGQGTQGLFF
-	TRBV20-1	TRBJ2-7	-	TGCAGTGCTAGAGATGGGACCAGCTACGAGCAGTACTTC	CSARDGTSYEQYF
TRBD2	TRBV20-1	TRBJ2-5	-	TGCAGTGCCCCGGGACTAAAAGAGACCCAGTACTTC	CSAPGLKETQYF
-	TRBV28	TRBJ2-1	few	TGTGCCAGCAGTGGTAACGAGCAGTTCTTC	CASSGNEQFF
-	TRBV4-1	TRBJ1-1	many	TGCGCCAGCAGCCAAGATGGCCAGGGCCCTTTCTTT	CASSQDGQGPFF
-	TRBV28	TRBJ2-1	-	TGTGCCAGCAGAAGGACAGAGGACTACAATGAGCAGTTCTTC	CASRRTEDYNEQFF
TRBD1	TRBV20-1	TRBJ1-6	few	TGCACCGCAGGGGAACAGGGGTCCTATAATTCACCCCTCCACTTT	CTAGEQGSYNSPLHF
TRBD2	TRBV4-2	TRBJ2-1	-	TGTGCCAGCAGGAGCCTAGCGGGGTACAATGAGCAGTTCTTC	CASRSLAGYNEQFF
-	TRBV7-9	TRBJ1-2	many	TGTGCCAGCAGCTTAGGTGCAGGCCGCTATGGCTACACCTTC	CASSLGAGRYGYTF
-	TRBV4-1	TRBJ2-7	-	TGCGCCAGCAGCCAAGACCACTCCGGGCTTTTAGTTTACGAGCAGTACTTC	CASSQDHSGLLVYEQYF
-	TRBV7-9	TRBJ2-3	-	TGTGCCAGCAGCTTATCCCTTGATACGCAGTATTTT	CASSLSLDTQYF
-	TRBV6-5	TRBJ2-5	-	TGTGCCAGCAGTTACTCGAGTCTGCAGTACCAAGAGACCCAGTACTTC	CASSYSSLQYQETQYF
TRBD2	TRBV20-1	TRBJ2-1	many	TGCAGTGCTAGAGATTTAATGGGACTAGCGGGAGGCCTCTCCTACAATGAGCAGTTCTTC	CSARDLMGLAGGLSYNEQFF
-	TRBV12-3/TRBV12-4	TRBJ2-7	-	TGTGCCAGCAGTTTCGGGCAGGGAATGAACGAGCAGTACTTC	CASSFGQGMNEQYF
TRBD1	TRBV7-9	TRBJ2-5	once	TGTGCCAGCAGCTTAGGACAGGGGCTCACAAAAGGGGAGACCCAGTACTTC	CASSLGQGLTKGETQYF
-	TRBV30	TRBJ2-3	few	TGTGCCTGGAGTGTACTAACATCGGCCCGTTTTTTT	CAWSVLTSARFF
TRBD1	TRBV7-2	TRBJ2-7	once	TGTGCCAGCAGCTTCTATTCCGTGACAGGGTCCTACGAGCAGTACTTC	CASSFYSVTGSYEQYF
-	TRBV5-5	TRBJ2-2	-	TGTGCCAGCAGCGGGGGGGGCCAAGGCACCGGGGAGCTGTTTTTT	CASSGGGQGTGELFF
-	TRBV29-1	TRBJ2-7	few	TGCAGCGGAAGAGGACGGGACTCCTACGAGCAGTACTTC	CSGRGRDSYEQYF
TRBD2	TRBV15	TRBJ2-5	few	TGTGCCACCAGCAGAGGGGGAGGGAAAGAGACCCAGTACTTC	CATSRGGGKETQYF
TRBD1	TRBV6-2/TRBV6-3	TRBJ1-5	many	TGTGCCAGCAGTTACTCGTGGACAGGGGGTTATAGCAATCAGCCCCAGCATTTT	CASSYSWTGGYSNQPQHF
-	TRBV6-2/TRBV6-3	TRBJ2-5	-	TGTGTCAGCAGTCCCCTACACTCTTCGGAGACCCAGTACTTC	CVSSPLHSSETQYF
TRBD2	TRBV7-9	TRBJ2-7	few	TGTGCCAGCAGCTTAGCGGGACTAGCGGGGGGGCCGGGCGAGCAGTACTTC	CASSLAGLAGGPGEQYF
-	TRBV11-1	TRBJ1-2	-	TGTGCCAGCAGCCCACTCTATAACAACTATGGCTACACCTTC	CASSPLYNNYGYTF